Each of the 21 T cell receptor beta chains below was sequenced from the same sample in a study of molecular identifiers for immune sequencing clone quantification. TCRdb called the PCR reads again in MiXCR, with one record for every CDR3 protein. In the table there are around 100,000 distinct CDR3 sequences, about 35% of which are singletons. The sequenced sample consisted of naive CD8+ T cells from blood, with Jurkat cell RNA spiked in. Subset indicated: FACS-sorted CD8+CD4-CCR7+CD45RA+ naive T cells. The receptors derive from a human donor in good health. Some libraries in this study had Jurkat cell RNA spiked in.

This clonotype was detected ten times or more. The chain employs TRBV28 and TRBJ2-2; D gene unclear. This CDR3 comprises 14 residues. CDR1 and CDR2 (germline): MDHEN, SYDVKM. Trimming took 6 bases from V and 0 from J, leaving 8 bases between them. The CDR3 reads CASSPNTNTGELFF. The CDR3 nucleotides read TGTGCCAGCAGCCCTAACACGAACACCGGGGAGCTGTTTTTT. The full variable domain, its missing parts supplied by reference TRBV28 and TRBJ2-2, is DVKVTQSSRYLVKRTGEKVFLECVQDMDHENMFWYRQDPGLGLRLIYFSYDVKMKEKGDIPEGYSVSREKKERFSLILESASTNQTSMYLCASSPNTNTGELFFGEGSRLTVL.

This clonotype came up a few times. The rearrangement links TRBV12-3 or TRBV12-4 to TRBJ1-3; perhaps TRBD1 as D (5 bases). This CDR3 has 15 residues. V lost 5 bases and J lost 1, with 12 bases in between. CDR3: CASSPWGTSGNTIYF. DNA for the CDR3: TGTGCCAGCAGTCCGTGGGGGACTTCTGGAAACACCATATATTTT.

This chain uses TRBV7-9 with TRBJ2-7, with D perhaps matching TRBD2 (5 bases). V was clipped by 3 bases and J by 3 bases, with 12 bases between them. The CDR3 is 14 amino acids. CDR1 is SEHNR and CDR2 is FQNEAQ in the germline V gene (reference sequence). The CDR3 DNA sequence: TGTGCCAGCAGCTTTAGCGCTCTCGGCTACGAGCAGTACTTC. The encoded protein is CASSFSALGYEQYF.

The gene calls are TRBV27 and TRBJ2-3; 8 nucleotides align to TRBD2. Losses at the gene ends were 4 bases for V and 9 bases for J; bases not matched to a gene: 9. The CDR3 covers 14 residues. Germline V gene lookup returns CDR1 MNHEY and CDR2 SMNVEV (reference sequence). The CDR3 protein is CASSYGGGVETQYF. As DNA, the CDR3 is TGTGCCAGCAGTTACGGGGGGGGGGTCGAGACGCAGTATTTT.

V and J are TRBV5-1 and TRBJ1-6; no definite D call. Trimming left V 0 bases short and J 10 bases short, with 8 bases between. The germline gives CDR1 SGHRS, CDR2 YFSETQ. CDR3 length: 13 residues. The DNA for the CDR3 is TGCGCCAGCAGCTTGGACCTCAACTCACCCCTCCACTTT. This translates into CASSLDLNSPLHF.

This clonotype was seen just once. Here the CDR3 reads CSAYLLAGESGQFF. The CDR3 DNA sequence: TGCAGTGCTTACCTACTAGCGGGAGAATCTGGGCAGTTCTTC. The chain joins TRBV20-1 to TRBJ2-1, with TRBD2 matching 11 bases. Germline CDR1 and CDR2: DFQATT and SNEGSKA (reference sequence). The CDR3 loop spans 14 amino acids. V was clipped by 5 bases and J by 12 bases; unmatched bases: 12.

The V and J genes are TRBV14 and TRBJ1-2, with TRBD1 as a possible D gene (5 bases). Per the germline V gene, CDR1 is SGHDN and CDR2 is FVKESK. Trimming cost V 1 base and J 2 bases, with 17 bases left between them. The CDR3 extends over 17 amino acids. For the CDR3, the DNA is TGTGCCAGCAGCCAAGTTGAGGAAGTGGGACCAAACTATGGCTACACCTTC. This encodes CASSQVEEVGPNYGYTF.

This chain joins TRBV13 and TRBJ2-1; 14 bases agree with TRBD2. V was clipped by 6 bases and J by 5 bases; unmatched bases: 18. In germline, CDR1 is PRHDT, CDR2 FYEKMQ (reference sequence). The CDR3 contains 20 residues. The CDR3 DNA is TGTGCCAGCAGTTCTAACGCTTTGACTAGCGGGAGGGCACAGAACAATGAGCAGTTCTTC. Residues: CASSSNALTSGRAQNNEQFF. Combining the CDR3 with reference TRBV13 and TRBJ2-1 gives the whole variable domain AAGVIQSPRHLIKEKRETATLKCYPIPRHDTVYWYQQGPGQDPQFLISFYEKMQSDKGSIPDRFSAQQFSDYHSELNMSSLELGDSALYFCASSSNALTSGRAQNNEQFFGPGTRLTVL.

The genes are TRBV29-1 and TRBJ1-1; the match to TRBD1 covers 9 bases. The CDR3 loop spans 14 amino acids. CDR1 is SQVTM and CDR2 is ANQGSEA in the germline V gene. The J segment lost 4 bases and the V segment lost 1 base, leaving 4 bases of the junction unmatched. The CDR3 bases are TGCAGCGTTGAAGGTACAGGGGGCATCACTGAAGCTTTCTTT. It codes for CSVEGTGGITEAFF.

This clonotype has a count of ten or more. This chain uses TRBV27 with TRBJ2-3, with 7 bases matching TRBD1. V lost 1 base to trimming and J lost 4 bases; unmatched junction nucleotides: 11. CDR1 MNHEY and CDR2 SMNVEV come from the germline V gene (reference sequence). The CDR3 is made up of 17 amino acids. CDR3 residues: CASSLFGYTGAPDTQYF. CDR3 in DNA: TGTGCCAGCAGTTTATTCGGCTATACAGGGGCACCAGATACGCAGTATTTT.

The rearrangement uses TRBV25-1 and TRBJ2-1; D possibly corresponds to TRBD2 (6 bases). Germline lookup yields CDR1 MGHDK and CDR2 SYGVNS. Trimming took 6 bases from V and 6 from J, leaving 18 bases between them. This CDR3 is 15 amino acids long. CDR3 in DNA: TGTGCCAGCAGAGAGACCGGGACTCCGTTCAATGAGCAGTTCTTC. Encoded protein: CASRETGTPFNEQFF.

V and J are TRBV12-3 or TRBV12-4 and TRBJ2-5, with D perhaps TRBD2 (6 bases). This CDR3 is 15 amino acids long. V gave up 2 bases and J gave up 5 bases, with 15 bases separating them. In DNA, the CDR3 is TGTGCCAGCAGTTTATTGCGGGGTAGGAGGGAGACCCAGTACTTC. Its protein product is CASSLLRGRRETQYF.

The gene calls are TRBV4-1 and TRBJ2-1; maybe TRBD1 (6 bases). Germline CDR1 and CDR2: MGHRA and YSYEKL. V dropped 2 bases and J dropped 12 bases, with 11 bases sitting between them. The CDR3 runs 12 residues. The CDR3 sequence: CASSQPQGAQFF. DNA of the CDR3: TGCGCCAGCAGCCAACCACAGGGTGCGCAGTTCTTC.

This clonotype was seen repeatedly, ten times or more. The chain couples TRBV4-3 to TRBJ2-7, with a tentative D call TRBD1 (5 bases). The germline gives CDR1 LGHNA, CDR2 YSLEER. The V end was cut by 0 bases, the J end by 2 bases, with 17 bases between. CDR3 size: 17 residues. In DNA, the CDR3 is TGCGCCAGCAGCCAAGATAGGAAGGGGATACTGACCTACGAGCAGTACTTC. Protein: CASSQDRKGILTYEQYF.

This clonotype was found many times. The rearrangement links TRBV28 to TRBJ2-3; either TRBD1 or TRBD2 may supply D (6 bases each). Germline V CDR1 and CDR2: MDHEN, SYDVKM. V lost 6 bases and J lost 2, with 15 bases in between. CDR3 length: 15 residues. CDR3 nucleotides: TGTGCCAGCAGCTCCCATGGGGGGCACACAGATACGCAGTATTTT. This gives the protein CASSSHGGHTDTQYF.

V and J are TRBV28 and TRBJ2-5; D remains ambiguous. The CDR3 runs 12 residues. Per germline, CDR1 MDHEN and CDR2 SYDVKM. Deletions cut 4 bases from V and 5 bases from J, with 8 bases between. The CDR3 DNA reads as TGTGCCAGCAGTTGGAGCGCGGAGACCCAGTACTTC. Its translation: CASSWSAETQYF.

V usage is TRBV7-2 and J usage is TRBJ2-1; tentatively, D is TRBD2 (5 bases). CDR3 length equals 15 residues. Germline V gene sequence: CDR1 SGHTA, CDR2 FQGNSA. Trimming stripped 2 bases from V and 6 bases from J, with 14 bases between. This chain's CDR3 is CASSLLGGLGNEQFF. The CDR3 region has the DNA TGTGCCAGCAGCTTATTGGGCGGACTTGGCAATGAGCAGTTCTTC.

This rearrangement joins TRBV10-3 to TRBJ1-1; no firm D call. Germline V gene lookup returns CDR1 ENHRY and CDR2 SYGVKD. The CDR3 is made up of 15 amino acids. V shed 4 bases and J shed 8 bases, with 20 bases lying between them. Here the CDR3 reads CAISVNQEVAREAFF. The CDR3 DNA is TGTGCCATCAGTGTTAATCAGGAGGTTGCGAGGGAAGCTTTCTTT.

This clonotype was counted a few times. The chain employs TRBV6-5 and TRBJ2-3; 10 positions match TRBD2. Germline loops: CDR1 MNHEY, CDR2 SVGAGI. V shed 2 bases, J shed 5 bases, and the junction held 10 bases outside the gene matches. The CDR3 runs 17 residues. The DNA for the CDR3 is TGTGCCAGCAGTTACGGCGGAGCGGGGGGGCCGATAGATACGCAGTATTTT. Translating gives CASSYGGAGGPIDTQYF.

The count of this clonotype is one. CDR3 in DNA: TGCAGCGTTGAAGATCGGGGCCGGGGGGCGAAAGAGACCCAGTACTTC. This codes for CSVEDRGRGAKETQYF. The chain uses TRBV29-1 and TRBJ2-5; possible D gene TRBD2, 7 bases. The germline V gene encodes CDR1 SQVTM and CDR2 ANQGSEA. CDR3 length: 16 amino acids. V dropped 0 bases and J dropped 3 bases, with 17 bases sitting between them.

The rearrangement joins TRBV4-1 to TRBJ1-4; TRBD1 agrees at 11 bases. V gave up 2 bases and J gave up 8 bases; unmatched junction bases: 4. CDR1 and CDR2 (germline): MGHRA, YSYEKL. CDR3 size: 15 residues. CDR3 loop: CASSQWTGGNEKLFF. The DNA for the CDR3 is TGCGCCAGCAGCCAATGGACAGGGGGCAACGAAAAACTGTTTTTT.